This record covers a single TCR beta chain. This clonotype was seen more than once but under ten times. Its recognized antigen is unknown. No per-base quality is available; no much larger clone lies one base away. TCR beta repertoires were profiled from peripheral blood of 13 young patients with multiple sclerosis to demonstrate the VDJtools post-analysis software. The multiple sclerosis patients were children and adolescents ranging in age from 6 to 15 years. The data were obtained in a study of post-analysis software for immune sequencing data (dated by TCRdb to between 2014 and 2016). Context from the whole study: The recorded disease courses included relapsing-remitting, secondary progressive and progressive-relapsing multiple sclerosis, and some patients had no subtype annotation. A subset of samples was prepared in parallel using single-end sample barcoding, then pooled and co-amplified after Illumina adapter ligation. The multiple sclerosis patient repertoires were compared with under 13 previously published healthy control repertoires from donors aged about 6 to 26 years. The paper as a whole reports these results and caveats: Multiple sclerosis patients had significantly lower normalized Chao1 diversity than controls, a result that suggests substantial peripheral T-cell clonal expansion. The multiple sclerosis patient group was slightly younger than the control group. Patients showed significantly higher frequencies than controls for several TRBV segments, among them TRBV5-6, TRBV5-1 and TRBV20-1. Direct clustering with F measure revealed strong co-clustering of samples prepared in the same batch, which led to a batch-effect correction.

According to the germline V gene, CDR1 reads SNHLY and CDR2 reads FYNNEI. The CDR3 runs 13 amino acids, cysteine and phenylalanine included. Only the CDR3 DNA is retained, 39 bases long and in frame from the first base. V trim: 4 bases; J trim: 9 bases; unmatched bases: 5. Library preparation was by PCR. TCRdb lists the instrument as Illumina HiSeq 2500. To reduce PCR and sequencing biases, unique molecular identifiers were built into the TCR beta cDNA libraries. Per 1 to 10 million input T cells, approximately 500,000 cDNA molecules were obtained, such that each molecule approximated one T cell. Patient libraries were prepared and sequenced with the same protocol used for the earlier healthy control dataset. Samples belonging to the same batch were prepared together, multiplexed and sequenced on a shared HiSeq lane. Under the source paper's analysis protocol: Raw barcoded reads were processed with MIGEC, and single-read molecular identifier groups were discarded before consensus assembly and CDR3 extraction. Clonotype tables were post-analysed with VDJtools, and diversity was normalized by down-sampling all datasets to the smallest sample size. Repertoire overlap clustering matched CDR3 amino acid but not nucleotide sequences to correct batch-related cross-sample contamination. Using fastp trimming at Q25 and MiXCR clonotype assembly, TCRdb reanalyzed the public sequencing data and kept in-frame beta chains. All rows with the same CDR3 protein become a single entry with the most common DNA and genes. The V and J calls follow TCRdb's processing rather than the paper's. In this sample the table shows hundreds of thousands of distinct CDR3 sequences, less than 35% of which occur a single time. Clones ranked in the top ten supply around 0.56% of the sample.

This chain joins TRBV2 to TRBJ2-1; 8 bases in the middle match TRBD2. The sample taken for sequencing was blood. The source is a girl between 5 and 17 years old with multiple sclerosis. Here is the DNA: TGTGCCAGCAGTGTCCGGGAGGGAGGTGAGCAGTTCTTC. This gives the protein CASSVREGGEQFF.